The clone carrying this T cell receptor (beta chain) was seen a few times. Its target is unknown. This record belongs to a study of T-cell reconstitution after alpha-beta-depleted transplantation in children. Study-level points and caveats: It was newly produced T cells that mostly accounted for T-cell counts and diversity one year after transplant.

Unique molecular identifiers were incorporated into the prepared TCRbeta library. TCRdb re-derived calls from the PCR reads in MiXCR, one entry per CDR3 protein. The sample shows about 590,000 distinct CDR3 sequences, around 13% of them seen only once. CDR1 and CDR2 from the germline V gene are MNHEY and SVGAGI. The CDR3 loop spans 14 amino acids. V dropped 0 bases and J dropped 3 bases, with 9 bases sitting between them. This TCR derives from a male patient aged 5 to 17 who had a stem cell transplant for acute myeloid leukemia, so the T cells may come from the graft donor. This chain joins TRBV6-5 and TRBJ2-7; D gene ambiguous. The sequencing used PBMCs, mostly from graft donor cells, collected 360 days after TCRalphabeta/CD19-depleted stem cell transplant. DNA for the CDR3: TGTGCCAGCAGTTACTCGTCGGGTTTCTACGAGCAGTACTTC. Translating gives CASSYSSGFYEQYF.